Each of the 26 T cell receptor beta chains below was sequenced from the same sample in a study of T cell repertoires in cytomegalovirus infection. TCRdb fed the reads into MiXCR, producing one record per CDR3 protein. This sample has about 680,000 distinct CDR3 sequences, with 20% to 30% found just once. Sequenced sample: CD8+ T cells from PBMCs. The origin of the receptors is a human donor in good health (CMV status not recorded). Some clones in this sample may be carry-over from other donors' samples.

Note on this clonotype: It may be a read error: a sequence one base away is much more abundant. The CDR3, as DNA: TGTGCCAGCAGCTCGATAGGGATGGGATTCTATGGCTACACCTTC. It codes for CASSSIGMGFYGYTF. This sequence joins TRBV7-9 and TRBJ1-2; D unresolved. Germline V gene lookup returns CDR1 SEHNR and CDR2 FQNEAQ (reference sequence). The germline V and J ends were trimmed by 4 bases and 4 bases, with 16 bases remaining between them. This CDR3 has 15 amino acids.

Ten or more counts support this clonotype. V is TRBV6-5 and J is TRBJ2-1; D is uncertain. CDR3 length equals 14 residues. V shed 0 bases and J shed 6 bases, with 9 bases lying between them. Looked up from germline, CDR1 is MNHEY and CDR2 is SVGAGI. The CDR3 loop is CASSYSIGSNEQFF. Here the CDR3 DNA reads TGTGCCAGCAGTTACTCGATCGGCAGCAATGAGCAGTTCTTC.

The chain's CDR3 is CASSLRGGLDEQFF. The CDR3 DNA sequence: TGTGCCAGCAGTTTACGGGGGGGCTTGGATGAGCAGTTCTTC. The chain links TRBV12-3 or TRBV12-4 to TRBJ2-1; TRBD2 aligns across 8 bases. The junction had 5 bases not matched to a gene; V was cut back by 2 bases and J by 8 bases. There are 14 residues in the CDR3.

CDR3 loop: CASRSGPRANVLTF. DNA of the CDR3: TGTGCCAGCAGGTCAGGTCCCCGGGCCAACGTCCTGACTTTC. The chain employs TRBV6-6 and TRBJ2-6, with D unresolved. Germline assignment: CDR1 MNHNY and CDR2 SVGAGI (reference sequence). Trimming shortened V by 6 bases and J by 5 bases, and 11 bases separated the two germline ends. The CDR3 loop spans 14 amino acids.

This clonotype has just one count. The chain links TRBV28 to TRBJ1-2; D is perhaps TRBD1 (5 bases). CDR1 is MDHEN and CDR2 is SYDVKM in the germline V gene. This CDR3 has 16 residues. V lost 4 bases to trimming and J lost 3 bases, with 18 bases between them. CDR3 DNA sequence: TGTGCCAGCAGTTATGGCTCGGGGGGAGGGGACTATGGCTACACCTTC. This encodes CASSYGSGGGDYGYTF.

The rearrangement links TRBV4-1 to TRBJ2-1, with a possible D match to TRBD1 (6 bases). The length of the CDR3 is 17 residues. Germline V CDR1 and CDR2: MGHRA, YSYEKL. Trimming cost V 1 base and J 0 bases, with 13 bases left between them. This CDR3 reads CASSQGSGESSYNEQFF. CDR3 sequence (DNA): TGCGCCAGCAGCCAAGGGTCAGGGGAAAGCTCCTACAATGAGCAGTTCTTC.

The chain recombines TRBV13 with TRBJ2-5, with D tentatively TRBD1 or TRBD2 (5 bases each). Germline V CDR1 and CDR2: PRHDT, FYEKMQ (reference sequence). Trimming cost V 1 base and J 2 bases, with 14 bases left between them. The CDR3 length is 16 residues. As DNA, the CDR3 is TGTGCCAGCAGCTTAGTATTTGGGGACCTACAAGAGACCCAGTACTTC. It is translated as CASSLVFGDLQETQYF. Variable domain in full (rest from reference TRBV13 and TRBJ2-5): AAGVIQSPRHLIKEKRETATLKCYPIPRHDTVYWYQQGPGQDPQFLISFYEKMQSDKGSIPDRFSAQQFSDYHSELNMSSLELGDSALYFCASSLVFGDLQETQYFGPGTRLLVL.

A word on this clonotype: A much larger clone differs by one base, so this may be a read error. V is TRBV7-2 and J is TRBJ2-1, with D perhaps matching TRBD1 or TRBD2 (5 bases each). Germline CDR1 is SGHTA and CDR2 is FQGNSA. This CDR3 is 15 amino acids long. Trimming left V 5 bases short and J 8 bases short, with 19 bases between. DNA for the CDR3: TGTGCCAGCAGCGCTCTACTGGGACGTGTCGATGAGCAGTTCTTC. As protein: CASSALLGRVDEQFF.

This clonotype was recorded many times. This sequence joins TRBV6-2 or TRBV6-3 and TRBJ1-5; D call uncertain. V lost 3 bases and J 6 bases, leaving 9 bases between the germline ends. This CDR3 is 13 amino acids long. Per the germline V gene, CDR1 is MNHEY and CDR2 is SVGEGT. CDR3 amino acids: CASSYRTAQPQHF. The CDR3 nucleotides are TGTGCCAGCAGTTATCGGACGGCTCAGCCCCAGCATTTT.

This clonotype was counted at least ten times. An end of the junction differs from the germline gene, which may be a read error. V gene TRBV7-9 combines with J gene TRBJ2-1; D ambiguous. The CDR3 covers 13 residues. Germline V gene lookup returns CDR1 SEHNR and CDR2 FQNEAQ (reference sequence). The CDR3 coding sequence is TGTGCCAGCAGCTCGGGCGAAGACAATCAGCAGTTCTTC. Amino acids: CASSSGEDNQQFF.

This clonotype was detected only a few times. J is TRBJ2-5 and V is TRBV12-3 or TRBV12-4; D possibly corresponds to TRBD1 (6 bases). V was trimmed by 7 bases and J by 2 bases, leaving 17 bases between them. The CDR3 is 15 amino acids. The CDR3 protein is CASKFRDKGQETQYF. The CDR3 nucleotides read TGTGCCAGCAAATTCAGGGACAAGGGGCAAGAGACCCAGTACTTC.

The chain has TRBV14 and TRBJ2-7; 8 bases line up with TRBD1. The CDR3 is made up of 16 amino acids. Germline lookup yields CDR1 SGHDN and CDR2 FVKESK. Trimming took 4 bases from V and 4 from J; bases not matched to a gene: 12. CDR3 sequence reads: CASSRSGGEPDYEQYV. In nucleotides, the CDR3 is TGTGCCAGCAGCCGTTCAGGGGGCGAGCCAGATTACGAGCAGTACGTC.

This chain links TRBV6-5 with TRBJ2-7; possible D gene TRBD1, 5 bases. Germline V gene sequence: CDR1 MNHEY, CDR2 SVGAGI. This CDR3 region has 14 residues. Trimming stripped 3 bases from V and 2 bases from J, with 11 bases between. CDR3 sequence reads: CASSYRGETYEQYF. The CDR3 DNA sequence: TGTGCCAGCAGTTATAGGGGCGAGACCTACGAGCAGTACTTC.

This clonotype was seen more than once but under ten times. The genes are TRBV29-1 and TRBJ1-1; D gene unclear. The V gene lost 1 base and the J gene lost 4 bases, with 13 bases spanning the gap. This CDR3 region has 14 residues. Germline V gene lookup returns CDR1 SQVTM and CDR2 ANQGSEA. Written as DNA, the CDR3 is TGCAGCGTTGAAGGCCGGGGTTTGGGCACTGAAGCTTTCTTT. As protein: CSVEGRGLGTEAFF.

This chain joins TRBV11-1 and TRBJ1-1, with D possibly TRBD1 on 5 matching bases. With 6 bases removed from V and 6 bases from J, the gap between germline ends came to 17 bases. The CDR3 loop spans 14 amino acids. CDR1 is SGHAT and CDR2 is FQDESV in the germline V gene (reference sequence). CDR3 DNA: TGTGCCAGCAGGGAGGAGGGGATGGTCGCTGAAGCTTTCTTT. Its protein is CASREEGMVAEAFF.

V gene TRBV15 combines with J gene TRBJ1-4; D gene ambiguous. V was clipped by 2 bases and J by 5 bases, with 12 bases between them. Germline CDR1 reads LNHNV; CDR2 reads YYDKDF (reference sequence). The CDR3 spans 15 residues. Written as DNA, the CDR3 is TGTGCCACCAGCAGACCCCGGGAGGCCAATGAAAAACTGTTTTTT. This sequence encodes CATSRPREANEKLFF.

The CDR3 spells CASSFLGTSGTYEQYF. The CDR3 DNA is TGTGCCAGCAGCTTTCTCGGGACTAGCGGCACCTACGAGCAGTACTTC. This rearrangement joins TRBV7-2 to TRBJ2-7; 11 bases fit TRBD2. Per the germline V gene, CDR1 is SGHTA and CDR2 is FQGNSA. CDR3 size: 16 residues. V shed 3 bases, J shed 2 bases, and the junction held 6 bases outside the gene matches.

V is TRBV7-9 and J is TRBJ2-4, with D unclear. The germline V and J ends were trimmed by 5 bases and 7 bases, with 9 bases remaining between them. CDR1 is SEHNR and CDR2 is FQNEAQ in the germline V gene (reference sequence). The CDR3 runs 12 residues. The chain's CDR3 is CASSHVDNIQYF. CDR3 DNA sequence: TGTGCCAGCAGCCACGTGGATAACATTCAGTACTTC.

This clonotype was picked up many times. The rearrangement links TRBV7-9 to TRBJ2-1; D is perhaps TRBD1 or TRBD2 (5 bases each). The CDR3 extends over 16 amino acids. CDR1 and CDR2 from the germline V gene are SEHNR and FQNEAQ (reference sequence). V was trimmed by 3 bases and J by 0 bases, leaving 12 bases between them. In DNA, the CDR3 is TGTGCCAGCAGCTTTAGCTCAGGGAGCTCCTACAATGAGCAGTTCTTC. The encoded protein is CASSFSSGSSYNEQFF.

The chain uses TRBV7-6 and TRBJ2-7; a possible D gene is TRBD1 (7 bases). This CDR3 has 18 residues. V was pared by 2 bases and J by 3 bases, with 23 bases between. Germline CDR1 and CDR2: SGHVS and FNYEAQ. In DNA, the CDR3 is TGTGCCAGCAGCTTAAAATCCCGGCCAGGGGGGAACGGCTACGAGCAGTACGTC. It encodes CASSLKSRPGGNGYEQYV.

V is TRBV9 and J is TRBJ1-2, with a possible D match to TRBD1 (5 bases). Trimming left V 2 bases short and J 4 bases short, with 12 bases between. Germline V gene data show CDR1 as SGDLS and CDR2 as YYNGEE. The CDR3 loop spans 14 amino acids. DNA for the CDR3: TGTGCCAGCAGCGTGGCAGGGATGAGCTATGGCTACACCTTC. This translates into CASSVAGMSYGYTF.

The CDR3 nucleotides are TGTGCCAGCAGCCGGACAGGGGACCACCTTGAGACCCAGTACTTC. Its protein product is CASSRTGDHLETQYF. V usage is TRBV6-2 or TRBV6-3 and J usage is TRBJ2-5; 9 nucleotides align to TRBD1. In germline, CDR1 is MNHEY, CDR2 SVGEGT. V was clipped by 6 bases and J by 5 bases; unmatched bases: 10. This CDR3 is 15 amino acids long.

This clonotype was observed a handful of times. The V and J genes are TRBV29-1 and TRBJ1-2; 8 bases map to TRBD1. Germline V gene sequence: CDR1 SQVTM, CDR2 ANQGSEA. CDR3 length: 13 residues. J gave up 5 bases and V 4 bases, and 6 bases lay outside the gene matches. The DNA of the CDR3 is TGCAGCGTTGCGGACAGGGAAGTTTATGGCTACACCTTC. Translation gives CSVADREVYGYTF. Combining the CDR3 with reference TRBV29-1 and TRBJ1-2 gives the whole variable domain SAVISQKPSRDICQRGTSLTIQCQVDSQVTMMFWYRQQPGQSLTLIATANQGSEATYESGFVIDKFPISRPNLTFSTLTVSNMSPEDSSIYLCSVADREVYGYTFGSGTRLTVV.

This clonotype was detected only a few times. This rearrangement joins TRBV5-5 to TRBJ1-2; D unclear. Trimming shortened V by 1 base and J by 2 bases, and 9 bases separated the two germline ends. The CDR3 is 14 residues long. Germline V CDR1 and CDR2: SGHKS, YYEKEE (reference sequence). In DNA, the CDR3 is TGTGCCAGCAGCTTGCCGCCCGACAACTATGGCTACACCTTC. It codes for CASSLPPDNYGYTF.

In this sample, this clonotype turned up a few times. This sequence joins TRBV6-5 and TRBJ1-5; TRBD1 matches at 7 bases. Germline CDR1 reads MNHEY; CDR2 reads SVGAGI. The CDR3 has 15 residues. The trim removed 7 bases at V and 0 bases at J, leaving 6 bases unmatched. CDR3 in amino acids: CASTEGAFSNQPQHF. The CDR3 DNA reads TGTGCCAGCACCGAGGGGGCTTTTAGCAATCAGCCCCAGCATTTT.

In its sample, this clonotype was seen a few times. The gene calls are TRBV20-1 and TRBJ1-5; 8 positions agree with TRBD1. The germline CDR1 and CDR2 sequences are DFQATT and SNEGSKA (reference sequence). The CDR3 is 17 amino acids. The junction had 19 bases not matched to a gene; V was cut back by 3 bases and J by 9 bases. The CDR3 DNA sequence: TGCAGTGCTAGGTATACCGACAGGGGCTCTTTTCAAGGGCCCCAGCATTTT. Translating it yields CSARYTDRGSFQGPQHF.